In its sample, the clone carrying this TCR beta chain was seen a few times. Authors' analysis steps: The authors estimated nucleated cell counts from reference gene primer amplification. Data came from immunoSEQ multiplex PCR; TCRdb stores just in-frame clones and leaves some out. That table furnishes V, J and clone size, whereas the DNA furnished D and trimming. The repertoire consists of roughly 130,000 clones, with roughly 90% occurring once and the leading ten covering roughly 5%. The CDR3 has 18 residues. After removal of 0 bases from V and 0 bases from J, the junction contained 8 bases not matched to a gene. Germline CDR1 is MGHRA and CDR2 is YSYEKL. The data derive from a study of blood T cell repertoires in COVID-19. Study-level information: Sites in the United States, Italy and Spain provided acute and convalescent COVID-19 samples. The cDNA or gDNA used as material had been derived from T cells, B-cell-depleted T cells, or PBMCs.

In Seattle, patients joined the study during active infection and were tracked longitudinally. V is TRBV4-1 and J is TRBJ2-4; 7 nucleotides match TRBD1. The sequenced material came from peripheral blood. This TCR came from a man in his sixties with COVID-19, enrolled during active disease. The CDR3, as DNA: TGCGCCAGCAGCCAAGATAAGGGGACAGTCATAGCCAAAAACATTCAGTACTTC. Its translation is CASSQDKGTVIAKNIQYF.